Following are 2 T cell receptor beta chains from one sample sequenced in a study of CD8 T cells in Susac syndrome. Reverse transcription of roughly 0.5 to 1 ug RNA was carried out with random hexamers. TCRdb re-called the immunoSEQ multiplex PCR reads with MiXCR, one entry per CDR3 protein. The sample holds approximately 190,000 distinct CDR3 sequences, 90% to 97% seen once. Sample: CD4+ T cells from PBMCs. The origin of the receptors is a human donor with Susac syndrome.

The chain links TRBV20-1 to TRBJ2-3, with 9 bases fitting TRBD2. This CDR3 region has 15 residues. The ends lost 0 bases at V and 4 bases at J; junction bases unmatched: 5. From germline, CDR1 is DFQATT and CDR2 SNEGSKA (reference sequence). The CDR3 loop reads CSARDPSGGSDTQYF. CDR3 in DNA: TGCAGTGCTAGAGATCCCAGCGGGGGGTCAGATACGCAGTATTTT.

This chain connects TRBV4-3 to TRBJ1-3; 8 positions match TRBD1. This CDR3 has 12 amino acids. Per the germline V gene, CDR1 is LGHNA and CDR2 is YSLEER. The ends lost 1 base at V and 14 bases at J; junction bases unmatched: 4. The chain's CDR3 is CASSQVPGQVYF. Written as DNA, the CDR3 is TGCGCCAGCAGCCAAGTCCCGGGACAGGTATATTTT.